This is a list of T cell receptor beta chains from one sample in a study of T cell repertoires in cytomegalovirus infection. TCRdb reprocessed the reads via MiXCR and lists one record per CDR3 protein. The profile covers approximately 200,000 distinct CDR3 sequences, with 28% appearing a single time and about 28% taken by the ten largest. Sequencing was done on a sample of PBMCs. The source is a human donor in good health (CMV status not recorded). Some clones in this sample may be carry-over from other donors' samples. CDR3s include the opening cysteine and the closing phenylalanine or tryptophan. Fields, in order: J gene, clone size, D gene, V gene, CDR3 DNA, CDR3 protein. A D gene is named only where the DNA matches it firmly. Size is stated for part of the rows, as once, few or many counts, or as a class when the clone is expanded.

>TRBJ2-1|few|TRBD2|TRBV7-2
TGTGCCAGCAGCTTACCGGGACTAGCGGGGGGGCGGGCCTACAATGAGCAGTTCTTC
CASSLPGLAGGRAYNEQFF
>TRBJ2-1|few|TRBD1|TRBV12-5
TGTGCTAGTGGTCCCGGACAGGAGCACAATGAGCAGTTCTTC
CASGPGQEHNEQFF
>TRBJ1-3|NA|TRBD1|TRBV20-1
TGCAGTGCCCACAGGGGAACGACTGGAAACACCATATATTTT
CSAHRGTTGNTIYF
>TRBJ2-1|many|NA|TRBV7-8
TGTGCCAGCAGCCCCGGAGGGGCCCTCTCCTACAATGAGCAGTTCTTC
CASSPGGALSYNEQFF
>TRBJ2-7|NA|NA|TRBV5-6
TGTGCCAGCAGCTCGGGGGGCGCTTTCCACGAGCAGTACTTC
CASSSGGAFHEQYF
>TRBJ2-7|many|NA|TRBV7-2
TGTGCCAGCACCCGAGGTGGCAGCACCTACGAGCAGTACTTC
CASTRGGSTYEQYF
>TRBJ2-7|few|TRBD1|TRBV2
TGTGCCAGCAGTGAGGAGACAGGGGCTTGGTACGAGCAGTACTTC
CASSEETGAWYEQYF
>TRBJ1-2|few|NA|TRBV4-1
TGCGCCAGCAGCCAAGCCGACAGGTCGTTGGGCTACACCTTC
CASSQADRSLGYTF
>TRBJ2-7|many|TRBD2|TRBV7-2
TGTGCCAGCAGCTTATTGGGCGGGGGGTACGAGCAGTACTTC
CASSLLGGGYEQYF
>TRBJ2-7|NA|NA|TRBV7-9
TGTGCCAGCAGCTTTGAGCGGTCCTACGAGCAGTACTTC
CASSFERSYEQYF
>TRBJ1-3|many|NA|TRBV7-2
TGTGCCAGCAGCTTAGCGGGCACCTCCTCTGGAAACACCATATATTTT
CASSLAGTSSGNTIYF
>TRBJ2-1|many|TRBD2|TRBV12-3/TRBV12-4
TGTGCCAGCAGTTTATTAGCGGGGGGAGACTACAATGAGCAGTTCTTC
CASSLLAGGDYNEQFF
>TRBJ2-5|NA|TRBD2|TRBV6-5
TGTGCCGTACAGGAGGAGCGGGGAGAGACCCAGTACTTC
CAVQEERGETQYF
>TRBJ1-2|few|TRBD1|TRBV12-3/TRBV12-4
TGTGCCAGCAGTTTAATGGGACAGGGTATCGATGGCTACACCTTC
CASSLMGQGIDGYTF
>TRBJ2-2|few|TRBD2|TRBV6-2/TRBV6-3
TGTGCCAGCAGTTCCTCGGGGGGGCGTACCGGGGAGCTGTTTTTT
CASSSSGGRTGELFF
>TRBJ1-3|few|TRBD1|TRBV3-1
TGTGCCAGCAGAGCGACAGGGGGAATTTTCGGAAACACCATATATTTT
CASRATGGIFGNTIYF
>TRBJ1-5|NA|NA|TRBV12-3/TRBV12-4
TGTGCCAGCAAAGTGGGGGACTTGAGCAATCAGCCCCAGCATTTT
CASKVGDLSNQPQHF
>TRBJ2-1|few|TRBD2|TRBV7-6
TGTGCCAGCAGCTCGGGGGGACTAGCGGGGGAGCAGTTCTTC
CASSSGGLAGEQFF
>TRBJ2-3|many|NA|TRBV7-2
TGTGCCAGCAGACCCAGGGGGGCCATCACAGATACGCAGTATTTT
CASRPRGAITDTQYF
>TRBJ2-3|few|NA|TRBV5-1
TGCGCCAGCAGCTTGGGGCAGGCTTCAGATACGCAGTATTTT
CASSLGQASDTQYF
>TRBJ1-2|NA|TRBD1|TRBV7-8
TGTGCCAGCAGCTCGGAACTTACGACAGGGGGCAATGGCTACACCTTC
CASSSELTTGGNGYTF
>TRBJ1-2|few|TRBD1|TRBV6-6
TGTGCCAGCAGCCCCAAGACAGGGCAAGGCTACACCTTC
CASSPKTGQGYTF
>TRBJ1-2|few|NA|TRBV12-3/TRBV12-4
TGTGCCAGCAGACCCGGGACGAGCTATGGCTACACCTTC
CASRPGTSYGYTF
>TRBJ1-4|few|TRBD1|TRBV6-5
TGTGCCAGCAGACGTACAAAAAACAGGGGCGGTGAAAAACTGTTTTTT
CASRRTKNRGGEKLFF
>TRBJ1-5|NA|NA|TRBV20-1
TGCAGTGCTAGTAGGGGGGGCAATCAGCCCCAGCATTTT
CSASRGGNQPQHF
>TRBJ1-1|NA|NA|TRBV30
TGTGCCTGGAGCCCCCGGGACCTGGAAGCTTTCTTT
CAWSPRDLEAFF
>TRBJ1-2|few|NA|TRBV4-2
TGTGCCAGCAGCCAAGATGTGCAGGATTCGGCTGGCTACACCTTC
CASSQDVQDSAGYTF
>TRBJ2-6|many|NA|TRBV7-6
TGTGCCAGCAGCAGGGACCTCCCTGGGGCCAACGTCCTGACTTTC
CASSRDLPGANVLTF
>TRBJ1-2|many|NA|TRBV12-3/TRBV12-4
TGTGCCAGCAGTTTTGTTGGCGGCCGAAACTATGGCTACACCTTC
CASSFVGGRNYGYTF
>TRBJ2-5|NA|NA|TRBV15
TGTGCCACCAGCAGAGATAGTATGGGGCGCGAAGAGACCCAGTACTTC
CATSRDSMGREETQYF
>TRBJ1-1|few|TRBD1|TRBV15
TGTGCCACCAGCAGAGATAGAGGGAGGGGGCCTGACACTGAAGCTTTCTTT
CATSRDRGRGPDTEAFF
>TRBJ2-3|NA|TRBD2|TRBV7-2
TGTGCCAGCAGCTCGAGCGGGGGTAACACAGATACGCAGTATTTT
CASSSSGGNTDTQYF
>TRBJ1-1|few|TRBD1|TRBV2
TGTGCCAGCAGTCCTTCTGGGACAGGAAGCTCATCTGAAGCTTTCTTT
CASSPSGTGSSSEAFF
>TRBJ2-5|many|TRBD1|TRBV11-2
TGTGCCAGCAGCCCACTGACAGGGGGCCAAGAGACCCAGTACTTC
CASSPLTGGQETQYF
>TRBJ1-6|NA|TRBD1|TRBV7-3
TGTGCCAGCAGCTTGACAGGGACGGGTTCACCCCTCCACTTT
CASSLTGTGSPLHF
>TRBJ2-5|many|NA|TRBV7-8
TGTGCCAGCAGCTTACGGGGGACAGAGACCCAGTACTTC
CASSLRGTETQYF
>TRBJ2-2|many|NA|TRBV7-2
TGTGCCAGCAGCTCCGTAATTCAGGGAAACGGGGAGCTGTTTTTT
CASSSVIQGNGELFF
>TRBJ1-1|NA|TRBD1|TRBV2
TGTGCCAGAACGGGACAGGGAGGAACTGAAGCTTTCTTT
CARTGQGGTEAFF
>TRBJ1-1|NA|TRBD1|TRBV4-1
TGCGCCAGCAGCCAAGTTACAGGGGGTGCCGCCGAAGCTTTCTTT
CASSQVTGGAAEAFF
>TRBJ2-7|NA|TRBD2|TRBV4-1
TGTGCCAGCAGCCAAGACGAGGTAGCGGGGGAAGGGGGCTACGAGCAGTACTTC
CASSQDEVAGEGGYEQYF
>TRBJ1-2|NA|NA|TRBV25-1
TGTGCCAGCAGTGATCGGCGGGCGATGAATGGCTACACCTTC
CASSDRRAMNGYTF
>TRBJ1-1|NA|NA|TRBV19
TGTGCCAGTATAAGGGCTGGGCTCATGAACACTGAAGCTTTCTTT
CASIRAGLMNTEAFF
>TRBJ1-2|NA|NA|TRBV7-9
TGTGCCGGTCTAGGGACACAGTCTGGGTATGGCTACACCTTC
CAGLGTQSGYGYTF
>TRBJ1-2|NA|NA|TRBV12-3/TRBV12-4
TGTGCCAGCAGCCTTTGGGTTTGGGGGACCCCTTATGGCTACACCTTC
CASSLWVWGTPYGYTF
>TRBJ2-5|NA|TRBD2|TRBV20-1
TGCAGTGCTAGACTTTTCGGGACTAGCGGATCGGTAGAGACCCAGTACTTC
CSARLFGTSGSVETQYF
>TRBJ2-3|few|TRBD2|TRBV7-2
TGTGCCAGCAGCGGGGGGACTAGCGGACTCACAGATACGCAGTATTTT
CASSGGTSGLTDTQYF
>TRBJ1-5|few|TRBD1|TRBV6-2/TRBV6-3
TGTGCCAGCAACCTTGGGACAGGGGTTAGCGGCAATCAGCCCCAGCATTTT
CASNLGTGVSGNQPQHF
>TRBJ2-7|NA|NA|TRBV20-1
TGCAGTGCTAGACCCCCCACTACTAGTAAGCCGGACGAGCAGTACTTC
CSARPPTTSKPDEQYF
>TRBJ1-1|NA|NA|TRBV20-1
TGCAGTGCTAGAGAAAGACTATTTGAAGCTTTCTTT
CSARERLFEAFF